The source of this TCR beta chain is a study of T-cell memory formation after mild COVID-19. TCRdb ran MiXCR on the 5' RACE reads and lists one entry per CDR3 protein. Of fewer than 200,000 distinct CDR3 sequences listed, about 18% were seen once; the top ten hold about 4%. Trimming removed 5 bases from V and 5 bases from J, with 18 bases in between. The CDR3 totals 16 residues. Germline CDR1 KGHSH, CDR2 LQKENI. V usage is TRBV18 and J usage is TRBJ2-2, with TRBD1 as a possible D gene (6 bases). The clonotype comes from a man in his late teens or twenties who had mild COVID-19 (a few samples of this study predate the infection). Cell type and time point are not known. Material for sequencing was PBMCs or a T cell subset sorted from them (not recorded which). The CDR3 DNA reads as TGTGCCAGCTCATACACCCGGGACACAGCGACCGGGGAGCTGTTTTTT. As protein: CASSYTRDTATGELFF.